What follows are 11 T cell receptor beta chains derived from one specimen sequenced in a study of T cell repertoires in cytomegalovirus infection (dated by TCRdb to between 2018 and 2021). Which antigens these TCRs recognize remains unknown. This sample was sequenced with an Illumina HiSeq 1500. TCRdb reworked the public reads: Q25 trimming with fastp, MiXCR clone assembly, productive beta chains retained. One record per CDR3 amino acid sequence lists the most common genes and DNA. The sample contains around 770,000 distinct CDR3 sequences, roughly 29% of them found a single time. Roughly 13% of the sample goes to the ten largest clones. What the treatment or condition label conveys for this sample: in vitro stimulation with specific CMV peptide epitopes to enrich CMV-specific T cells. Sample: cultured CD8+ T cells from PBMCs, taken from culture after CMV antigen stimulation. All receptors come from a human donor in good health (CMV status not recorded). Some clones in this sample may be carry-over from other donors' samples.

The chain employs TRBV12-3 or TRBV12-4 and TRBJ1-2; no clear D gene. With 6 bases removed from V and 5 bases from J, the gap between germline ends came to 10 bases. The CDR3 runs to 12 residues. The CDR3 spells CASRVSGYGYTF. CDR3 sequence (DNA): TGTGCCAGCAGGGTCAGCGGGTATGGCTACACCTTC.

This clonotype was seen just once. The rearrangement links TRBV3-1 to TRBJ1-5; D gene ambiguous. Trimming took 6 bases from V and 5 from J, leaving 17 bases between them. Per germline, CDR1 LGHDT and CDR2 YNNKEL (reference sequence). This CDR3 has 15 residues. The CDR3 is CASSPEGRPYQPQHF. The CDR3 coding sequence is TGTGCCAGCAGTCCTGAGGGCCGTCCGTATCAGCCCCAGCATTTT.

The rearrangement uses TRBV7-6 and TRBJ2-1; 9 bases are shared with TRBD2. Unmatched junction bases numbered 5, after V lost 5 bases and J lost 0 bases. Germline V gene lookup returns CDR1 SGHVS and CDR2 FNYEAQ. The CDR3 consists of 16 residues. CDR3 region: CASSHLAGPSYNEQFF. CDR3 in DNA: TGTGCCAGCAGCCATCTAGCGGGGCCCTCCTACAATGAGCAGTTCTTC.

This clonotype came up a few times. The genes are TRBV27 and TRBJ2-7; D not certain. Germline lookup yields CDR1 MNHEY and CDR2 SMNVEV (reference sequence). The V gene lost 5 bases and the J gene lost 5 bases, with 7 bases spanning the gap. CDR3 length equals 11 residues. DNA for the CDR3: TGTGCCAGCAGTGGGCCTAACGAGCAGTACTTC. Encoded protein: CASSGPNEQYF.

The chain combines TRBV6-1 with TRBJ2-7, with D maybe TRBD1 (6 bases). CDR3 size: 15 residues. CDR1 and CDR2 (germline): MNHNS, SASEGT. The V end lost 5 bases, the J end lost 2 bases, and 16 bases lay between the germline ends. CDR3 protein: CASSTPGTPTYEQYV. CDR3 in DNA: TGTGCCAGCAGTACCCCCGGGACACCAACCTACGAGCAGTACGTC.

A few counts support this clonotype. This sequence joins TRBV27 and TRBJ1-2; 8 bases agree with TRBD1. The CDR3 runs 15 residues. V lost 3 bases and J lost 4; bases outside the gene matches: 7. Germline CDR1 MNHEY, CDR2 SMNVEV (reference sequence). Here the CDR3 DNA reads TGTGCCAGCAGTTTGTCTTGGACAGGGAGCTATGGCTACACCTTC. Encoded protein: CASSLSWTGSYGYTF.

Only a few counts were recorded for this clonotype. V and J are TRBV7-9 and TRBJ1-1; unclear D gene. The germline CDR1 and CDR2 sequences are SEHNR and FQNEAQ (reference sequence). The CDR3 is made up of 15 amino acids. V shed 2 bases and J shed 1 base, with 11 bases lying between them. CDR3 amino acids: CASSLRSTANTEAFF. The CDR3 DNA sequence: TGTGCCAGCAGCTTACGGTCCACTGCGAACACTGAAGCTTTCTTT.

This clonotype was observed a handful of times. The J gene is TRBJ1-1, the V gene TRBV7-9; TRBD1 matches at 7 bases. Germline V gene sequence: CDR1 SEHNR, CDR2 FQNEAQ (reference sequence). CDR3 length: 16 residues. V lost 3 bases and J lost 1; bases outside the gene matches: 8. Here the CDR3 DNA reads TGTGCCAGCAGCTTGGTAATTGGGACAGCGAACACTGAAGCTTTCTTT. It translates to CASSLVIGTANTEAFF.

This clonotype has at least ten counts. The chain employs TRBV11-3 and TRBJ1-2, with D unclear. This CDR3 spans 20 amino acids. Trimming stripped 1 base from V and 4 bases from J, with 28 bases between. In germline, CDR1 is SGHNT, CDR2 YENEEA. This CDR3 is CASSLGAPGMSNPLFYGYTF. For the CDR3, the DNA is TGTGCCAGCAGCTTAGGGGCCCCGGGAATGTCTAACCCTCTGTTCTATGGCTACACCTTC. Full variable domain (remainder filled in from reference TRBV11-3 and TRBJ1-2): EAGVVQSPRYKIIEKKQPVAFWCNPISGHNTLYWYLQNLGQGPELLIRYENEEAVDDSQLPKDRFSAERLKGVDSTLKIQPAELGDSAVYLCASSLGAPGMSNPLFYGYTFGSGTRLTVV.

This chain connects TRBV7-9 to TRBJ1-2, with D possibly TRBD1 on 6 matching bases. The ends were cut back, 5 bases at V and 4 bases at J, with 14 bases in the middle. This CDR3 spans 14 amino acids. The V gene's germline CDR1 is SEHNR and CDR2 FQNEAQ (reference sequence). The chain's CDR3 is CASSTGSIGYGYTF. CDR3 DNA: TGTGCCAGCAGCACAGGGAGTATCGGCTATGGCTACACCTTC.

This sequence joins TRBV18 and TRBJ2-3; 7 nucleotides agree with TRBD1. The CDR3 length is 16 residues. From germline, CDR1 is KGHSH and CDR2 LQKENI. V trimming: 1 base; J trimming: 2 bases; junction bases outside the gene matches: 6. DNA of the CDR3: TGTGCCAGCTCACCACGCCAGGGGGAACCCACAGATACGCAGTATTTT. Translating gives CASSPRQGEPTDTQYF.